Listed below are T cell receptor beta chains from one sample, sequenced in a study of Graves' ophthalmopathy and Graves' hyperthyroidism. TCRdb processed the multiplex PCR reads anew with MiXCR; each CDR3 protein has one entry. The table lists around 400,000 distinct CDR3 sequences, around 21% of them singletons. Sequencing was done on a sample of peripheral blood. These receptors were collected from a woman younger than 35 with stable Graves' hyperthyroidism. Both conserved end residues are part of each CDR3. The order of the fields is CDR3 DNA, CDR3 protein, D gene, clone size, V gene, J gene. The D gene is left open where the match is weak. Clone size is not always given. Where it is, it says once, few, many or a class for expanded clones.

DNA: TGTGCCAGTAGTAGGGGACGAAGCGGGAGGGCCTCGGATTACGAGCAGTACTTC; CDR3: CASSRGRSGRASDYEQYF; D: TRBD2; size: few; V: TRBV19; J: TRBJ2-7
DNA: TGTGCCAGCAGTTCTACGGGACAGTTTTCCTACGAGCAGTACTTC; CDR3: CASSSTGQFSYEQYF; D: TRBD1; size: many; V: TRBV28; J: TRBJ2-7
DNA: TGTGCCTGGAGTGCGCTATTGGAGGGAAAAGAGACCCAGTACTTC; CDR3: CAWSALLEGKETQYF; D: -; size: -; V: TRBV30; J: TRBJ2-5
DNA: TGTGCCAGCAGCTTGGACAGTCGGCAGCCCCAGCATTTT; CDR3: CASSLDSRQPQHF; D: -; size: many; V: TRBV7-2; J: TRBJ1-5
DNA: TGCAGCGTCTCGGGGGACTTTGGGCCCCAGCATTTT; CDR3: CSVSGDFGPQHF; D: -; size: many; V: TRBV29-1; J: TRBJ1-5
DNA: TGTGCCTGGAGTATCGGGACAGGGAATGGCTACACCTTC; CDR3: CAWSIGTGNGYTF; D: TRBD1; size: many; V: TRBV30; J: TRBJ1-2
DNA: TGTGCCAGCAGCTTAGCATCCCACAATCAGCCCCAGCATTTT; CDR3: CASSLASHNQPQHF; D: -; size: many; V: TRBV7-8; J: TRBJ1-5
DNA: TGTGCCAGCAGTTTGACGGGTCAGCCCCAGCATTTT; CDR3: CASSLTGQPQHF; D: -; size: many; V: TRBV12-3/TRBV12-4; J: TRBJ1-5
DNA: TGTGCCAGCAGCCACGGAGATAGGTCCTACGAGCAGTACTTC; CDR3: CASSHGDRSYEQYF; D: -; size: few; V: TRBV3-1; J: TRBJ2-7
DNA: TGTGCCATCAGTGATCCGGGTCTGAACACTGAAGCTTTCTTT; CDR3: CAISDPGLNTEAFF; D: -; size: many; V: TRBV10-3; J: TRBJ1-1
DNA: TGTGCCAGCAGATCTCTTAAGGGGAACTATGGCTACACCTTC; CDR3: CASRSLKGNYGYTF; D: -; size: -; V: TRBV28; J: TRBJ1-2
DNA: TGCGCCAGCAGCCAAGGGACTAGCGGGATTTATGGAGAGACCCAGTACTTC; CDR3: CASSQGTSGIYGETQYF; D: TRBD2; size: few; V: TRBV4-1; J: TRBJ2-5
DNA: TGTGCCAGCAGTTACTCGAGACAGGCGAACACCGGGGAGCTGTTTTTT; CDR3: CASSYSRQANTGELFF; D: -; size: many; V: TRBV6-5; J: TRBJ2-2
DNA: TGCAGTGCTTCTCCCGGGACAGCCGACGGGCAGTACTTC; CDR3: CSASPGTADGQYF; D: TRBD1; size: -; V: TRBV20-1; J: TRBJ2-7
DNA: TGTGCCAGCAGCTCATACACCAACACTGAAGCTTTCTTT; CDR3: CASSSYTNTEAFF; D: -; size: -; V: TRBV5-5; J: TRBJ1-1
DNA: TGTGCCAGCAGCCAGAACCGGGACCCCAACTATGGCTACACCTTC; CDR3: CASSQNRDPNYGYTF; D: -; size: -; V: TRBV4-2; J: TRBJ1-2
DNA: TGTGCCAGTTCAAGGCTCCCAGATACGCAGTATTTT; CDR3: CASSRLPDTQYF; D: -; size: few; V: TRBV2; J: TRBJ2-3
DNA: TGCAGTGCTAGAGATCCGGGACCAGGGGGGGAGACCCAGTACTTC; CDR3: CSARDPGPGGETQYF; D: -; size: many; V: TRBV20-1; J: TRBJ2-5
DNA: TGTGCCAGCAGCCCTCCGGGCGGGTCCGAGACCCAGTACTTC; CDR3: CASSPPGGSETQYF; D: -; size: many; V: TRBV9; J: TRBJ2-5
DNA: TGTGCCAGCAGCATCCCGGGGAGGCGGGACAATAAAAACATTCAGTACTTC; CDR3: CASSIPGRRDNKNIQYF; D: -; size: many; V: TRBV7-2; J: TRBJ2-4
DNA: TGTGCCAGCAGTGAAGCGACGGGTGTATTTCATTCACCCCTCCACTTT; CDR3: CASSEATGVFHSPLHF; D: -; size: -; V: TRBV6-1; J: TRBJ1-6
DNA: TGTGCCAGCAGTTTTGATGCGGGGGTATCGGCGGGTGGCGTCTACGAGCAGTACTTC; CDR3: CASSFDAGVSAGGVYEQYF; D: TRBD2; size: -; V: TRBV12-3/TRBV12-4; J: TRBJ2-7
DNA: TGTGCCAGCAAGATACTGGTCCCCTTCTCGGAGCAGTACTTC; CDR3: CASKILVPFSEQYF; D: -; size: -; V: TRBV2; J: TRBJ2-7
DNA: TGCGCCAGCTCACTACTTACAGGGGGCCGCATGATCACCGGGGAGCTGTTTTTT; CDR3: CASSLLTGGRMITGELFF; D: TRBD1; size: -; V: TRBV5-1; J: TRBJ2-2
DNA: TGTGCCAGCAGTTTCAACACCTACGAGCAGTACTTC; CDR3: CASSFNTYEQYF; D: -; size: many; V: TRBV12-3/TRBV12-4; J: TRBJ2-7
DNA: TGCGCCAGCAGCTTGGACAGTCAGTCGTACGAGCAGTACTTC; CDR3: CASSLDSQSYEQYF; D: -; size: -; V: TRBV5-1; J: TRBJ2-7
DNA: TGTGCCAGCAGTACACAGGGGGCGCAAGGGGCCAACGTCCTGACTTTC; CDR3: CASSTQGAQGANVLTF; D: TRBD1; size: many; V: TRBV6-2/TRBV6-3; J: TRBJ2-6
DNA: TGTGCCATCAGTGAAACAGGGCACCCAGAGACCCAGTACTTC; CDR3: CAISETGHPETQYF; D: -; size: -; V: TRBV10-3; J: TRBJ2-5
DNA: TGTGCCGTTGGGGGTAGCACCACTTCCTACGAGCAGTACTTC; CDR3: CAVGGSTTSYEQYF; D: -; size: many; V: TRBV10-3; J: TRBJ2-7
DNA: TGTGCCAGCTATATTAGGGTGACTAGCGGGATCACCGGGGAGCTGTTTTTT; CDR3: CASYIRVTSGITGELFF; D: TRBD2; size: many; V: TRBV7-2; J: TRBJ2-2
DNA: TGTGCCAGCAGGTTCGGGGGGTTTGACGAGCAGTACTTC; CDR3: CASRFGGFDEQYF; D: TRBD2; size: few; V: TRBV12-3/TRBV12-4; J: TRBJ2-7
DNA: TGTGCCAGCAGTTCTGTACAGGGTTACGGACAGCCCCAGCATTTT; CDR3: CASSSVQGYGQPQHF; D: -; size: -; V: TRBV12-3/TRBV12-4; J: TRBJ1-5
DNA: TGTGCCAGCAGTCAGGACAGGGGCGCTGGCTACACCTTC; CDR3: CASSQDRGAGYTF; D: TRBD1; size: -; V: TRBV12-3/TRBV12-4; J: TRBJ1-2
DNA: TGTGCCAGCAGCTTGTTCCACCCCGTGGGGTCTGGAAACACCATATATTTT; CDR3: CASSLFHPVGSGNTIYF; D: -; size: many; V: TRBV7-8; J: TRBJ1-3
DNA: TGTGCCAGCAGTTACTGGGGCGACTCGAACACCGGGGAGCTGTTTTTT; CDR3: CASSYWGDSNTGELFF; D: -; size: few; V: TRBV6-5; J: TRBJ2-2
DNA: TGCGCCAGCAGCCAAGACGGGCGACTGAATCGGGATGGCTACACCTTC; CDR3: CASSQDGRLNRDGYTF; D: -; size: -; V: TRBV4-1; J: TRBJ1-2